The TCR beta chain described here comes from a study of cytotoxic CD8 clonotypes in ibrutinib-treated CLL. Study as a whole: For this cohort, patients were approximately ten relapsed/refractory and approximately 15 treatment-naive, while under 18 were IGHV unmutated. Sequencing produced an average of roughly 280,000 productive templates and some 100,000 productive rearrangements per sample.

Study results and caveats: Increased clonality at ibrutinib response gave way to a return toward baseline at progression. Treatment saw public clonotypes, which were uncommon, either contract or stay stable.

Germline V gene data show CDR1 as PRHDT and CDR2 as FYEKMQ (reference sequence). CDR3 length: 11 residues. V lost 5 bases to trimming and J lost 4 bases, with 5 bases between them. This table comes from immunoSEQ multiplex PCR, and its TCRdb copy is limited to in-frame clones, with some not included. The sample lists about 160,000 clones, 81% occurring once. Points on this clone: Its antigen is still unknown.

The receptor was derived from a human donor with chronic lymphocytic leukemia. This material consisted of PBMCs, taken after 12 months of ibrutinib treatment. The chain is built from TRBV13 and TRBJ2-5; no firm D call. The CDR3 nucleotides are TGTGCCAGCAGCCTCATAGAGACCCAGTACTTC. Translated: CASSLIETQYF.